This is a list of T cell receptor beta chains from one sample in a study of T cells in Graves' hyperthyroidism and ophthalmopathy. TCRdb reprocessed the multiplex PCR reads with MiXCR, giving one entry per CDR3 protein. The data contain 300,000 to 450,000 distinct CDR3 sequences, less than 20% of them singletons. The sample taken for sequencing was blood. These receptors were obtained from a woman between 18 and 30 years old with Graves' hyperthyroidism that later progressed to Graves' ophthalmopathy. The CDR3 runs from the conserved cysteine through the conserved F or W. A D gene is named only where the DNA matches it firmly. Clone size appears in some rows only: once, few, many, or a class for an expanded clone.

V gene: TRBV11-2; D gene: TRBD1; J gene: TRBJ1-3; clone size: NA; CDR3 DNA: TGTGCCAGCAGCTTAGATCCAGCAGGGGGCGCTGGAAACACCATATATTTT; CDR3 protein: CASSLDPAGGAGNTIYF
V gene: TRBV20-1; D gene: TRBD1; J gene: TRBJ2-7; clone size: many; CDR3 DNA: TGCAGTGCTAATTTACAGGGGGGTCCCTACGAGCAGTACTTC; CDR3 protein: CSANLQGGPYEQYF
V gene: TRBV14; D gene: NA; J gene: TRBJ2-5; clone size: many; CDR3 DNA: TGTGCCAGCAGCCAAGATGGCACAGGGACGACCCAGTACTTC; CDR3 protein: CASSQDGTGTTQYF
V gene: TRBV28; D gene: NA; J gene: TRBJ2-7; clone size: many; CDR3 DNA: TGTGCCAGCAGTTCCCACGGGGGGACAGGCGGTTACGAGCAGTACTTC; CDR3 protein: CASSSHGGTGGYEQYF
V gene: TRBV7-9; D gene: TRBD1; J gene: TRBJ2-5; clone size: NA; CDR3 DNA: TGTGCCAGCAGCCAACAAGGACAGGGAACCGAGTACTTC; CDR3 protein: CASSQQGQGTEYF
V gene: TRBV3-1; D gene: TRBD2; J gene: TRBJ2-1; clone size: few; CDR3 DNA: TGTGCCAGCAGCCAAGGTAGCGGGAGGGAAGTTGGGCAGTTCTTC; CDR3 protein: CASSQGSGREVGQFF
V gene: TRBV6-5; D gene: NA; J gene: TRBJ2-1; clone size: many; CDR3 DNA: TGTGCCAGCAGTTACCGGCTAGCGACTTCCCTCAGCTCCTACAATGAGCAGTTCTTC; CDR3 protein: CASSYRLATSLSSYNEQFF
V gene: TRBV4-1; D gene: NA; J gene: TRBJ2-3; clone size: few; CDR3 DNA: TGCGCCAGCAGCCAAGCACGGTGGGGGCATGGTGTCACAGATACGCAGTATTTT; CDR3 protein: CASSQARWGHGVTDTQYF
V gene: TRBV12-3/TRBV12-4; D gene: NA; J gene: TRBJ1-2; clone size: many; CDR3 DNA: TGTGCCAGCAGTTTGGGCGAGGGCTACACCTTC; CDR3 protein: CASSLGEGYTF
V gene: TRBV5-5; D gene: TRBD1; J gene: TRBJ2-5; clone size: many; CDR3 DNA: TGTGCCAGCAGCCGGTACAGGGGACACGAGACCCAGTACTTC; CDR3 protein: CASSRYRGHETQYF
V gene: TRBV6-6; D gene: NA; J gene: TRBJ2-2; clone size: few; CDR3 DNA: TGTGCCAGCAGTTACTCGAGCTCCGGGGAGCTGTTTTTT; CDR3 protein: CASSYSSSGELFF
V gene: TRBV7-9; D gene: TRBD2; J gene: TRBJ2-3; clone size: NA; CDR3 DNA: TGTGCCAGCAGCTTAGTAGCGGGAGCGGTAGATACGCAGTATTTT; CDR3 protein: CASSLVAGAVDTQYF
V gene: TRBV27; D gene: NA; J gene: TRBJ2-2; clone size: NA; CDR3 DNA: NA; CDR3 protein: CASSLSRDRGYLRRAGELFF
V gene: TRBV7-9; D gene: TRBD1; J gene: TRBJ1-2; clone size: many; CDR3 DNA: TGTGCCAGCAGCCCGACCCCCCCAGGGGGCATCAACTATGGCTACACCTTC; CDR3 protein: CASSPTPPGGINYGYTF
V gene: TRBV27; D gene: TRBD2; J gene: TRBJ2-3; clone size: NA; CDR3 DNA: TGTGCCAGCAGTCGCACCGGGACTAGCGGGAATAAGGATACGCAGTATTTT; CDR3 protein: CASSRTGTSGNKDTQYF
V gene: TRBV2; D gene: NA; J gene: TRBJ1-1; clone size: many; CDR3 DNA: TGTGCCAGCAGACGACTCTGGCAGCTGGGGACTGAAGCTTTCTTT; CDR3 protein: CASRRLWQLGTEAFF
V gene: TRBV27; D gene: TRBD2; J gene: TRBJ2-1; clone size: many; CDR3 DNA: TGTGCCAGCAGCGCCTTTACCCCCACGACTAGCGGGAGGTACAATGAGCAGTTCTTC; CDR3 protein: CASSAFTPTTSGRYNEQFF
V gene: TRBV30; D gene: NA; J gene: TRBJ1-2; clone size: many; CDR3 DNA: TGTGCCTGGAGATCCGCGGGGGCAGCTGGCTACACCTTC; CDR3 protein: CAWRSAGAAGYTF
V gene: TRBV27; D gene: NA; J gene: TRBJ2-3; clone size: many; CDR3 DNA: TGTGCCAGCAGTTTACGTCCTATGAATACGCAGTATTTT; CDR3 protein: CASSLRPMNTQYF
V gene: TRBV28; D gene: NA; J gene: TRBJ2-7; clone size: many; CDR3 DNA: TGTGCCAGCAGTCCGAGAAACCATCTCCTCTACGAGCAGTACTTC; CDR3 protein: CASSPRNHLLYEQYF
V gene: TRBV7-2; D gene: TRBD2; J gene: TRBJ2-5; clone size: many; CDR3 DNA: TGTGCCAGCAGCTTACAATGGGGGGGGAAGTACTTC; CDR3 protein: CASSLQWGGKYF
V gene: TRBV29-1; D gene: NA; J gene: TRBJ1-2; clone size: few; CDR3 DNA: TGCAGCGTTGAAAGGAGGGGGTTCTATGGCTACACCTTC; CDR3 protein: CSVERRGFYGYTF
V gene: TRBV6-6; D gene: NA; J gene: TRBJ2-7; clone size: few; CDR3 DNA: TGTGCCAGCAGTTACCCCTTTGGCAAGGAAACCTACGAGCAGTACTTC; CDR3 protein: CASSYPFGKETYEQYF
V gene: TRBV3-1; D gene: TRBD2; J gene: TRBJ2-1; clone size: many; CDR3 DNA: TGTGCCAGCAGCCCCCCGGCTAGCGGGAGCGATGAGCAGTTCTTC; CDR3 protein: CASSPPASGSDEQFF
V gene: TRBV19; D gene: TRBD1; J gene: TRBJ1-2; clone size: few; CDR3 DNA: TGTGCCAGTAGTATTGGTCACAACGGGGACAGGGAAACCTTC; CDR3 protein: CASSIGHNGDRETF
V gene: TRBV7-2; D gene: NA; J gene: TRBJ1-2; clone size: many; CDR3 DNA: TGTGCCAGCAGCCGTACTGGGAACAGACAATCCTATGGCTACACCTTC; CDR3 protein: CASSRTGNRQSYGYTF
V gene: TRBV12-3/TRBV12-4; D gene: TRBD2; J gene: TRBJ2-5; clone size: few; CDR3 DNA: TGTGCCAGCAGTAGTAGCGGGAGGGCCCTTGAGACCCAGTACTTC; CDR3 protein: CASSSSGRALETQYF
V gene: TRBV28; D gene: TRBD1; J gene: TRBJ2-6; clone size: NA; CDR3 DNA: TGTGCCAGCAGCCCAGACAGGGGGCGAATTGGGGCCAACGTCCTGACTTTC; CDR3 protein: CASSPDRGRIGANVLTF
V gene: TRBV20-1; D gene: NA; J gene: TRBJ2-7; clone size: NA; CDR3 DNA: TGCAGTGCTGGGCCTGACTACGAGCAGTACTTC; CDR3 protein: CSAGPDYEQYF
V gene: TRBV29-1; D gene: NA; J gene: TRBJ2-5; clone size: NA; CDR3 DNA: TGCAGCGTTGAATGGGACACGGAGGAACAAGAGACCCAGTACTTC; CDR3 protein: CSVEWDTEEQETQYF
V gene: TRBV20-1; D gene: TRBD1; J gene: TRBJ1-5; clone size: NA; CDR3 DNA: TGCAGTGCTAGAATACCCGGGACAGGCCCTAATCAGCCCCAGCATTTT; CDR3 protein: CSARIPGTGPNQPQHF
V gene: TRBV4-1; D gene: NA; J gene: TRBJ1-6; clone size: NA; CDR3 DNA: TGCGCCAGCAGCCAAGAAGCTCTCGGGCAGGGGAATTCACCCCTCCACTTT; CDR3 protein: CASSQEALGQGNSPLHF
V gene: TRBV7-6; D gene: TRBD2; J gene: TRBJ2-5; clone size: NA; CDR3 DNA: TGTGCCAGCAAACCCATAGCGGGAGGGGGGGAGACCCAGTACTTC; CDR3 protein: CASKPIAGGGETQYF
V gene: TRBV5-1; D gene: NA; J gene: TRBJ2-1; clone size: many; CDR3 DNA: TGCGCCAGCAGCCCCACCTCTCGAAATGAGCAGTTCTTC; CDR3 protein: CASSPTSRNEQFF
V gene: TRBV11-2; D gene: NA; J gene: TRBJ1-1; clone size: many; CDR3 DNA: TGTGCCAGCAGCTTAGTCGCGGGAAAGGGGACTGAAGCTTTCTTT; CDR3 protein: CASSLVAGKGTEAFF
V gene: TRBV20-1; D gene: TRBD1; J gene: TRBJ2-5; clone size: many; CDR3 DNA: TGCAGTGCTAGCAGGGGGCGCCAAGAGACCCAGTACTTC; CDR3 protein: CSASRGRQETQYF
V gene: TRBV2; D gene: NA; J gene: TRBJ2-7; clone size: many; CDR3 DNA: TGTGCCAGCAGTGAAGCCTCAGACTTCGAGCAGTACTTC; CDR3 protein: CASSEASDFEQYF
V gene: TRBV14; D gene: TRBD2; J gene: TRBJ2-7; clone size: many; CDR3 DNA: TGTGCCAGCAGCCAAGGAAATTTCCGACTAGCGGGAGGGAACGAGCAGTACTTC; CDR3 protein: CASSQGNFRLAGGNEQYF
V gene: TRBV30; D gene: TRBD2; J gene: TRBJ2-2; clone size: many; CDR3 DNA: TGTGCCTGCCTAGTTAGCGGGACTGGGGAGCTGTTTTTT; CDR3 protein: CACLVSGTGELFF
V gene: TRBV7-9; D gene: TRBD1; J gene: TRBJ2-5; clone size: many; CDR3 DNA: TGTGCCAGCAGCTTACAGGGGGCAACGGAGACCCAGTACTTC; CDR3 protein: CASSLQGATETQYF
V gene: TRBV4-2; D gene: TRBD2; J gene: TRBJ2-1; clone size: few; CDR3 DNA: TGTGCCAGCAGCCAAGGCCCCCTCGGGGGGAGTTACAATGAGCAGTTCTTC; CDR3 protein: CASSQGPLGGSYNEQFF
V gene: TRBV6-9; D gene: TRBD1; J gene: TRBJ2-1; clone size: many; CDR3 DNA: TGTGCCAGCAGTCCACGGGACAGTCATGATGAGCAGTTCTTC; CDR3 protein: CASSPRDSHDEQFF